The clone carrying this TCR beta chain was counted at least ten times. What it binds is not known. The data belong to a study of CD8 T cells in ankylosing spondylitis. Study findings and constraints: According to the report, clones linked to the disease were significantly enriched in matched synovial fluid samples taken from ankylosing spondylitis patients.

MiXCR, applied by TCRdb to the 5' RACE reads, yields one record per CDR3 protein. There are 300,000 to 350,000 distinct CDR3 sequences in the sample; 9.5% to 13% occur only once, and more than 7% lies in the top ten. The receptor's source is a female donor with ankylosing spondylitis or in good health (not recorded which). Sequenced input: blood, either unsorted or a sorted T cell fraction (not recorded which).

The CDR3 DNA reads TGCAGTGGCACGAAGGGAGGCTACACCTTC. It yields the protein CSGTKGGYTF. The V gene is TRBV20-1, the J gene TRBJ1-2; D is ambiguous. The CDR3 covers 10 residues. Germline assignment: CDR1 DFQATT and CDR2 SNEGSKA (reference sequence). V was trimmed by 7 bases and J by 8 bases, leaving 11 bases between them.